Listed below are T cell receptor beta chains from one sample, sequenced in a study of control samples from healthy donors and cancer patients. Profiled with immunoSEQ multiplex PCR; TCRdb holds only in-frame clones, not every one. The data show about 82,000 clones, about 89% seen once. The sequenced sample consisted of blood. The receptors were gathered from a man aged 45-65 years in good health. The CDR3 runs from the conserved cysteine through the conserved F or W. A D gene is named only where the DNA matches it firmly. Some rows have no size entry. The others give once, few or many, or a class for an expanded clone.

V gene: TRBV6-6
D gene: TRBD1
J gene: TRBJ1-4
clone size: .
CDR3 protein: CASSSRQGINEKLFF
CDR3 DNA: TGTGCCAGCAGTTCCAGACAGGGGATTAATGAAAAACTGTTTTTT

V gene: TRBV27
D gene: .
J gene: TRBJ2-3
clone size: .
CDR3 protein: CASNLQPGTVTDTQYF
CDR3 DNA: TGTGCCAGCAACCTACAACCCGGAACCGTAACAGATACGCAGTATTTT

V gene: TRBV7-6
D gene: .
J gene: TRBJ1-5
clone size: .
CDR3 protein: CASSLASGGPYNQPQHF
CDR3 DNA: TGTGCCAGCAGCTTGGCTTCGGGGGGCCCCTATAATCAGCCCCAGCATTTT

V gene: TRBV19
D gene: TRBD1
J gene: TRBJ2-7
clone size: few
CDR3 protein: CASSRGTVDHEQYF
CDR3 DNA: TGTGCCAGTAGTAGGGGGACAGTAGACCACGAGCAGTACTTC

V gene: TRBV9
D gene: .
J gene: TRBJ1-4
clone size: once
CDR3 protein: CASSPRMGMANEKLFF
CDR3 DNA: TGTGCCAGCAGCCCGAGGATGGGGATGGCTAATGAAAAACTGTTTTTT

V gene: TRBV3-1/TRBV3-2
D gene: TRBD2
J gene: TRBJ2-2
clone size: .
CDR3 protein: CASNRGGTGELFF
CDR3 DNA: TGTGCCAGCAATCGGGGGGGCACCGGGGAGCTGTTTTTT

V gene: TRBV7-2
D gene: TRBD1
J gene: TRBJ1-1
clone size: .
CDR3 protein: CASRASDRVAFF
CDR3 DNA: TGTGCCAGCAGGGCCTCGGACAGGGTAGCTTTCTTT

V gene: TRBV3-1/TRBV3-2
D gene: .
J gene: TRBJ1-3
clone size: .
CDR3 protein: CASSRGPNTIYF
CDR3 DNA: TGTGCCAGCAGCCGGGGGCCAAACACCATATATTTT

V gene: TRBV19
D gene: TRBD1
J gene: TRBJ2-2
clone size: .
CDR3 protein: CASNPDRSDTGELFF
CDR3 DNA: TGTGCCAGTAACCCGGACAGGTCGGACACCGGGGAGCTGTTTTTT

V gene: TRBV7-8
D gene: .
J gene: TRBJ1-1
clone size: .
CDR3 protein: CASSPETEAFF
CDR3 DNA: TGTGCCAGCAGCCCCGAGACTGAAGCTTTCTTT

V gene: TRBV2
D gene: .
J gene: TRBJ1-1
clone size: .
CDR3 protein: CASRTDWEGTEAFF
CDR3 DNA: TGTGCCAGCAGGACCGATTGGGAGGGGACTGAAGCTTTCTTT

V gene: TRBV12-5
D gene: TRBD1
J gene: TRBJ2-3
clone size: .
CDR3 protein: CASGLRQGRTDTQYF
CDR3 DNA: TGTGCTAGTGGTTTGCGACAGGGCCGCACAGATACGCAGTATTTT

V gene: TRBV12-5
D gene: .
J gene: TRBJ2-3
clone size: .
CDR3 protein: CASGLGRLQDTQYF
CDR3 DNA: TGTGCTAGTGGTTTGGGTCGACTGCAAGATACGCAGTATTTT

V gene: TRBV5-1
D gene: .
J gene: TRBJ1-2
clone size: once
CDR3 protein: CASSFDSSGYTF
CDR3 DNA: TGCGCCAGCAGCTTTGACAGCTCTGGCTACACCTTC

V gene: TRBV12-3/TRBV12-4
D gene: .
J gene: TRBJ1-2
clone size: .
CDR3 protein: CASTNLGGEGYTF
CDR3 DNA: TGTGCCAGCACCAACCTGGGGGGAGAGGGCTACACCTTC

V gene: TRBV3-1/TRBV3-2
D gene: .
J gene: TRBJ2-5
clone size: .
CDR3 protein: CASSHPRETQYF
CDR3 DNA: TGTGCCAGCAGCCATCCACGGGAGACCCAGTACTTC

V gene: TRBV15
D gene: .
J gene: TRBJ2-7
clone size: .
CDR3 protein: CATSRVSGVEQYF
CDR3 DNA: TGTGCCACCAGCAGAGTTTCGGGGGTCGAGCAGTACTTC

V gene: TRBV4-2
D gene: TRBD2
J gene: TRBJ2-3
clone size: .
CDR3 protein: CASSQDERGGTDTQYF
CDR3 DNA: TGTGCCAGCAGCCAAGACGAGCGGGGGGGCACAGATACGCAGTATTTT

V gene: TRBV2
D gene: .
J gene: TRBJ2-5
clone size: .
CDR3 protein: CASSPQGTQYF
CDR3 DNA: TGTGCCAGCAGCCCCCAGGGGACCCAGTACTTC

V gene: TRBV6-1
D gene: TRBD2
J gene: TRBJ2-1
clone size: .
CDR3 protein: CASSDSGGPFGDNEQFF
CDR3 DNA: TGTGCCAGCAGTGATAGCGGGGGGCCCTTTGGAGACAATGAGCAGTTCTTC

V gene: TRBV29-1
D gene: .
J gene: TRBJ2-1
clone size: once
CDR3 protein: CSSTQTALFQLTYNEQFF
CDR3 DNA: TGCAGCAGTACACAGACCGCGTTGTTTCAACTAACCTACAATGAGCAGTTCTTC

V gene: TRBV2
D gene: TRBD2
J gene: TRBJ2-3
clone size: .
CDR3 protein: CASSGSGGADTQYF
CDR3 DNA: TGTGCCAGCAGTGGTAGCGGGGGGGCAGATACGCAGTATTTT

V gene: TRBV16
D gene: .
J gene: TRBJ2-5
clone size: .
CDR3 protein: CASSQSESAVQETQYF
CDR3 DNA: TGTGCCAGCAGCCAATCGGAATCCGCAGTCCAAGAGACCCAGTACTTC

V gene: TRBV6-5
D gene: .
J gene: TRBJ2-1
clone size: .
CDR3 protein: CASSHLTLTYNEQFF
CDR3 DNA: TGTGCCAGCAGCCATCTCACACTAACCTACAATGAGCAGTTCTTC

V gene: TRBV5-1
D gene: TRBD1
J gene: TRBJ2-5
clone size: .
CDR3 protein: CASSLEQGAWETQYF
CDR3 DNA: TGCGCCAGCAGCTTGGAACAGGGGGCTTGGGAGACCCAGTACTTC

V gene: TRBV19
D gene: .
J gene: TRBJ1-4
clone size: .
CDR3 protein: CASSVGGVASTTNEKLFF
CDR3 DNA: TGTGCCAGTAGTGTCGGGGGCGTAGCATCTACAACTAATGAAAAACTGTTTTTT

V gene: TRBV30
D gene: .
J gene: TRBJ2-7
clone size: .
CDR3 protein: CAWSVRRGTGREQYF
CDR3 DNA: TGTGCCTGGAGTGTACGCAGGGGAACAGGACGCGAGCAGTACTTC

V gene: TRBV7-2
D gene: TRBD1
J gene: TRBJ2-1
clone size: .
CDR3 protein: CATIGTEPFF
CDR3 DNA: TGTGCCACAATCGGGACAGAGCCGTTCTTC

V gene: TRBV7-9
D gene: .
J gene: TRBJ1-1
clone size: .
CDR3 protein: CASSSGMNTEAFF
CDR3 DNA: TGTGCCAGCAGTTCCGGAATGAACACTGAAGCTTTCTTT

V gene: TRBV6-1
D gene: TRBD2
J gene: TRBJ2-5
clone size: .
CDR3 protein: CASSENLAGQWTQYF
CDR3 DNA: TGTGCCAGCAGTGAAAACCTAGCGGGGCAGTGGACCCAGTACTTC

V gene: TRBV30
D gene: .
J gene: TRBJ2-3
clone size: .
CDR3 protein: CAWSLGRLSTDTQYF
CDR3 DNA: TGTGCCTGGAGTCTTGGTAGACTTAGCACAGATACGCAGTATTTT

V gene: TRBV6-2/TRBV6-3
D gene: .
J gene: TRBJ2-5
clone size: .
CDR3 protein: CASSSQETQYF
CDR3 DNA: TGTGCCAGCAGTTCTCAAGAGACCCAGTACTTC

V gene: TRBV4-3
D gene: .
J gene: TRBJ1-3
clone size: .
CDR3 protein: CASSQDTTEAGSGNTIYF
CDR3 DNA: TGCGCCAGCAGCCAAGACACGACAGAGGCCGGCTCTGGAAACACCATATATTTT

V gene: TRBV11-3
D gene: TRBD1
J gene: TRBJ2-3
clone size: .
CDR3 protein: CASAQGGADTQYF
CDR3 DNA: TGTGCCAGCGCACAGGGGGGCGCGGATACGCAGTATTTT

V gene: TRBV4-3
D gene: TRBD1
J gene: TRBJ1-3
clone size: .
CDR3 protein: CASSLTGTASLGAGNTIYF
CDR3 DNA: TGCGCCAGCAGCCTAACCGGGACAGCGTCCTTGGGGGCGGGAAACACCATATATTTT

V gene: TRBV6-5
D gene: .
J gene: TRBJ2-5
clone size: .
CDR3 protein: CASSYSLTVETQYF
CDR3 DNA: TGTGCCAGCAGTTACTCTTTAACAGTAGAGACCCAGTACTTC

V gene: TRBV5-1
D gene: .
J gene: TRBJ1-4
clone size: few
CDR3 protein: CASSLPDPRREKLFF
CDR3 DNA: TGCGCCAGCAGCTTGCCAGATCCAAGGAGGGAAAAACTGTTTTTT

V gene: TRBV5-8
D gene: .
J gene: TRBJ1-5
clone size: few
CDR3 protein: CASSLGAYSNQPQHF
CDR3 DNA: TGTGCCAGCAGCCTGGGGGCTTATAGCAATCAGCCCCAGCATTTT

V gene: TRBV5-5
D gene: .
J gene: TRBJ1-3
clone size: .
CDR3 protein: CASSLAPGVGNTIYF
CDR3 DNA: TGTGCCAGCAGCTTGGCACCAGGGGTAGGAAACACCATATATTTT

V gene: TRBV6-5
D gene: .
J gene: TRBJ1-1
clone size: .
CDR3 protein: CASSPHGALDTEAFF
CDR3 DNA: TGTGCCAGCAGTCCCCATGGAGCGCTGGACACTGAAGCTTTCTTT

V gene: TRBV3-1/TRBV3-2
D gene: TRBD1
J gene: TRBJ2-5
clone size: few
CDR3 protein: CASSPGTGQETQYF
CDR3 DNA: TGTGCCAGCAGCCCGGGGACAGGCCAAGAGACCCAGTACTTC

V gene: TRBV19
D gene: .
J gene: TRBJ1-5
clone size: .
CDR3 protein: CASTLGVGFDQPQHF
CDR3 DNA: TGTGCCAGTACCTTGGGTGTGGGTTTTGATCAGCCCCAGCATTTT

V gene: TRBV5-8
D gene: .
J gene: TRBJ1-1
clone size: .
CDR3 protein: CASSPPGTWGTEAFF
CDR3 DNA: TGTGCCAGCAGCCCCCCCGGGACTTGGGGCACTGAAGCTTTCTTT

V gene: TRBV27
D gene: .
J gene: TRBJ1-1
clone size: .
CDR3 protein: CASRLARSTEAFF
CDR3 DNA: TGTGCCAGCAGACTCGCTCGGAGCACTGAAGCTTTCTTT

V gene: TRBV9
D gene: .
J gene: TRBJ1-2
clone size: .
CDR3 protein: CASSVLEYGYTF
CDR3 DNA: TGTGCCAGCAGCGTACTTGAATATGGCTACACCTTC

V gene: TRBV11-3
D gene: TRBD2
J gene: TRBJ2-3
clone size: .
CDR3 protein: CASSLGLAGVGPDTQYF
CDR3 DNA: TGTGCCAGCAGCTTAGGGCTAGCGGGGGTTGGGCCAGATACGCAGTATTTT

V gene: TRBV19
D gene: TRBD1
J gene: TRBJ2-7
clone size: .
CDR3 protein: CASSGTGGSYEQYF
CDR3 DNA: TGTGCCAGTAGCGGGACAGGGGGGTCCTACGAGCAGTACTTC

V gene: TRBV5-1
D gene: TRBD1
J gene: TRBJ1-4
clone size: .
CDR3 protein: CASSLAPTGAGEKLFF
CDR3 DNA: TGCGCCAGCAGCTTGGCCCCGACAGGGGCGGGTGAAAAACTGTTTTTT

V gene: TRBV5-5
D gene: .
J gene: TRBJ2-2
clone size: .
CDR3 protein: CASSLYSTNTGELFF
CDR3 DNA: TGTGCCAGCAGCTTGTACAGTACGAACACCGGGGAGCTGTTTTTT

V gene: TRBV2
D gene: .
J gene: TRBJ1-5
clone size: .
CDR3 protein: CASRGGRTQPQHF
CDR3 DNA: TGTGCCAGCAGGGGGGGACGGACTCAGCCCCAGCATTTT

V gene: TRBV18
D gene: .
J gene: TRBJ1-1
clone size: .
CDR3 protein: CASSPQGRTEAFF
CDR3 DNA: TGTGCCAGCTCACCACAGGGGAGGACTGAAGCTTTCTTT

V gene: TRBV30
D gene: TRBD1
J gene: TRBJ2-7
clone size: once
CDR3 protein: CAWSVPTHRGHEQYF
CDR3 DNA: TGTGCCTGGAGTGTACCCACCCACAGGGGCCACGAGCAGTACTTC

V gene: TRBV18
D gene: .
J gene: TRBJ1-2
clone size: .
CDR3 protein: CASSPDRNYGYTF
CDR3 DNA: TGTGCCAGCTCACCAGACAGAAACTATGGCTACACCTTC

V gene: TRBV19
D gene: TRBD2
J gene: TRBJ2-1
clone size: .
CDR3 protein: CASREPRLAGAAGYNEQFF
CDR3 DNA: TGTGCCAGTAGAGAACCCCGACTAGCGGGGGCCGCGGGGTACAATGAGCAGTTCTTC

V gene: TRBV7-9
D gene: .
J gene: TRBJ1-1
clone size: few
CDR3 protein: CASSLGDPENTEAFF
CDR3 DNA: TGTGCCAGCAGCTTAGGTGACCCCGAGAACACTGAAGCTTTCTTT